The 10 T cell receptor beta chains presented below share a single source sample, sequenced in a study of Graves' ophthalmopathy and Graves' hyperthyroidism. CDR3 regions of TCR beta were amplified from RNA transcripts. First-round RT-PCR with HTBI primers preceded a second-round multiplex PCR. TCRdb called the multiplex PCR reads again in MiXCR, with one record for every CDR3 protein. The sample has tens of thousands of distinct CDR3 sequences, roughly 50% seen once. Sequenced: peripheral blood. These receptor sequences come from an adult woman with stable Graves' hyperthyroidism.

J is TRBJ2-7 and V is TRBV7-2, with 11 bases matching TRBD1. Germline lookup yields CDR1 SGHTA and CDR2 FQGNSA. V was pared by 5 bases and J by 5 bases, with 2 bases of the junction left unmatched. This CDR3 comprises 13 residues. This chain's CDR3 is CASSKGQGDEQYF. DNA of the CDR3: TGTGCCAGCAGCAAGGGACAGGGGGACGAGCAGTACTTC.

This chain uses TRBV20-1 with TRBJ2-5, with D tentatively TRBD1 (6 bases). Germline values: CDR1 DFQATT, CDR2 SNEGSKA (reference sequence). The V end lost 0 bases, the J end lost 4 bases, and 15 bases lay between the germline ends. This CDR3 region has 15 residues. The CDR3 loop reads CSARDSRRQAETQYF. Written as DNA, the CDR3 is TGCAGTGCTAGAGATTCCCGTCGACAGGCAGAGACCCAGTACTTC.

By sample share, this clonotype is medium-sized (0.01 to 0.1%). The chain has TRBV7-9 and TRBJ1-6; D unresolved. Trimming removed 4 bases at V and 9 bases at J, with 19 bases between. This CDR3 comprises 16 residues. Looked up from germline, CDR1 is SEHNR and CDR2 is FQNEAQ (reference sequence). The DNA for the CDR3 is TGTGCCAGCAGCTCCCGCCCCGGACCCTTGGGTTCACCCCTCCACTTT. Amino acid sequence: CASSSRPGPLGSPLHF.

This clonotype came up a few times. The chain couples TRBV29-1 to TRBJ2-7; TRBD1 might be the D (6 bases). Looked up from germline, CDR1 is SQVTM and CDR2 is ANQGSEA. The CDR3 totals 13 residues. Trimming took off 6 bases at V and 2 bases at J, with 14 bases between the two ends. CDR3 in amino acids: CSVSMTGPYEQYF. CDR3 DNA: TGCAGCGTCTCGATGACAGGTCCCTACGAGCAGTACTTC.

This clonotype has ten or more counts. V and J are TRBV15 and TRBJ2-7, with D tentatively TRBD2 (6 bases). Trimming took 0 bases from V and 7 from J, leaving 10 bases between them. CDR3 length equals 13 residues. Germline lookup yields CDR1 LNHNV and CDR2 YYDKDF (reference sequence). The CDR3 coding sequence is TGTGCCACCAGCAGAGACGGACTAAGGGAGCAGTACTTC. Translating gives CATSRDGLREQYF.

This clonotype showed up many times. V is TRBV19 and J is TRBJ1-2, with TRBD1 as a possible D gene (6 bases). Trimming removed 2 bases at V and 6 bases at J, with 16 bases between. CDR3 length: 15 residues. Per germline, CDR1 LNHDA and CDR2 SQIVND (reference sequence). The CDR3 DNA reads TGTGCCAGTAGTATATACCGGGGGGGGCTCGATGGCTACACCTTC. This sequence encodes CASSIYRGGLDGYTF. The full variable domain, with the rest looked up from reference TRBV19 and TRBJ1-2, is DGGITQSPKYLFRKEGQNVTLSCEQNLNHDAMYWYRQDPGQGLRLIYYSQIVNDFQKGDIAEGYSVSREKKESFPLTVTSAQKNPTAFYLCASSIYRGGLDGYTFGSGTRLTVV.

The J gene is TRBJ1-1, the V gene TRBV7-9; the match to TRBD1 covers 12 bases. CDR3 length: 17 residues. The germline V gene has CDR1 SEHNR and CDR2 FQNEAQ (reference sequence). V gave up 6 bases and J gave up 3 bases; unmatched junction bases: 11. DNA of the CDR3: TGTGCCAGCAGTTACACCGGGACAGGGGGCTTAGACACTGAAGCTTTCTTT. It codes for CASSYTGTGGLDTEAFF.

This rearrangement joins TRBV2 to TRBJ1-5; possibly TRBD1 for D (5 bases). CDR1 and CDR2 (germline): SNHLY, FYNNEI. Trimming stripped 5 bases from V and 6 bases from J, with 11 bases between. CDR3 length equals 13 residues. CDR3 DNA sequence: TGTGCCAGCAGTTCCGAGGGGATTCAGCCCCAGCATTTT. This translates into CASSSEGIQPQHF.

This clonotype was seen repeatedly, ten times or more. The chain uses TRBV5-1 and TRBJ2-7, with a possible D match to TRBD2 (6 bases). With 7 bases removed from V and 0 bases from J, the gap between germline ends came to 17 bases. Germline V gene lookup returns CDR1 SGHRS and CDR2 YFSETQ. The CDR3 runs to 15 residues. DNA of the CDR3: TGCGCCAGCGGATCCGGGAGCGGATACTCCTACGAGCAGTACTTC. Protein product: CASGSGSGYSYEQYF. Full variable domain (outside the CDR3, taken from reference TRBV5-1 and TRBJ2-7): KAGVTQTPRYLIKTRGQQVTLSCSPISGHRSVSWYQQTPGQGLQFLFEYFSETQRNKGNFPGRFSGRQFSNSRSEMNVSTLELGDSALYLCASGSGSGYSYEQYFGPGTRLTVT.

This clonotype was counted many times. One junction end does not reproduce the germline sequence, and a read error may be involved. The chain uses TRBV7-9 and TRBJ2-3; D is possibly TRBD1 (5 bases). CDR3 size: 12 residues. CDR1 is SEHNR, CDR2 FQNEAQ, per germline (reference sequence). CDR3 bases: TGTGCCAGCAGATTAGGGGCAGATACGCAGTATTTT. Protein: CASRLGADTQYF.